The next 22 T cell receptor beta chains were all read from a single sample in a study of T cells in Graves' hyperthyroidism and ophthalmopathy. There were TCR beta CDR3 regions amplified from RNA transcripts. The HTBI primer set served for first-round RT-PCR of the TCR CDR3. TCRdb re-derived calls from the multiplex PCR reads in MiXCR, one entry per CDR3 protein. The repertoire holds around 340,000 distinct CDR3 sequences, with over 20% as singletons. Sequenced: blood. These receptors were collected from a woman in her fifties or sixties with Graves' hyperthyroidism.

The CDR3 DNA follows: TGTGCCAGCAGTACTGATCCGGGGTTCAATCAGCCCCAGCATTTT. This gives the protein CASSTDPGFNQPQHF. The chain combines TRBV6-1 with TRBJ1-5; D is uncertain. Trimming removed 5 bases from V and 3 bases from J, with 14 bases in between. CDR3 length equals 15 residues. Germline lookup yields CDR1 MNHNS and CDR2 SASEGT.

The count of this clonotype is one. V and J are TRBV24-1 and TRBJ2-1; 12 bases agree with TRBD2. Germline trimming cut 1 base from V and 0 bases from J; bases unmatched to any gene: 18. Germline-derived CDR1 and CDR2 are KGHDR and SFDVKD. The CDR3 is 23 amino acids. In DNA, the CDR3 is TGTGCCACCAGTGATTTCCCGCGTACTAAGACTAGCGGGAGAGGGGGCTCCTACAATGAGCAGTTCTTC. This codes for CATSDFPRTKTSGRGGSYNEQFF.

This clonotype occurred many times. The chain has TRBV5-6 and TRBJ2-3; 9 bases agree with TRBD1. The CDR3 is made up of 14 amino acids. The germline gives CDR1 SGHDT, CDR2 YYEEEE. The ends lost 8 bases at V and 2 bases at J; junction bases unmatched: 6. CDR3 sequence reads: CARTGGHSTDTQYF. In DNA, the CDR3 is TGTGCCAGAACAGGGGGCCATTCCACAGATACGCAGTATTTT.

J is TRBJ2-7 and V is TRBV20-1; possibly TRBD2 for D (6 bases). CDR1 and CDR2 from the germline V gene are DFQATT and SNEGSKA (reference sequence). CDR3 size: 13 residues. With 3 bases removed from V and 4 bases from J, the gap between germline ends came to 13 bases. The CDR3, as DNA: TGCAGTGCTAGCAAGCCGGGACTTTACGAGCAGTACTTC. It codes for CSASKPGLYEQYF.

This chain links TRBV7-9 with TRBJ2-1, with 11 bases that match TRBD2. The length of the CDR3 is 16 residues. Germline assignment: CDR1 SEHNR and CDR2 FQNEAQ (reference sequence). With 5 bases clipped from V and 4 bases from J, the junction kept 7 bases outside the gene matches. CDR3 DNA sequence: TGTGCCAGCAGCCAGCGGGGACTAGCGGTTTACAATGAGCAGTTCTTC. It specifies CASSQRGLAVYNEQFF.

CDR3 protein: CASSQEVRGWAEAFF. CDR3 nucleotide sequence: TGCGCCAGCAGCCAAGAGGTCAGGGGTTGGGCTGAAGCTTTCTTT. This sequence joins TRBV4-1 and TRBJ1-1, with a tentative D call TRBD1 (6 bases). CDR1 is MGHRA and CDR2 is YSYEKL in the germline V gene. V was pared by 0 bases and J by 6 bases, with 14 bases between. The CDR3 consists of 15 residues.

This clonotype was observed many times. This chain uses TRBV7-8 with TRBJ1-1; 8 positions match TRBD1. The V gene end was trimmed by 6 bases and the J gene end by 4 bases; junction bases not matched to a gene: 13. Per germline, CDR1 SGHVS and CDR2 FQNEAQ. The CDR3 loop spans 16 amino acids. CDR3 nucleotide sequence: TGTGCCAGCAGTTTACTTTTGACAGGGGTGCGCACTGAAGCTTTCTTT. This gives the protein CASSLLLTGVRTEAFF.

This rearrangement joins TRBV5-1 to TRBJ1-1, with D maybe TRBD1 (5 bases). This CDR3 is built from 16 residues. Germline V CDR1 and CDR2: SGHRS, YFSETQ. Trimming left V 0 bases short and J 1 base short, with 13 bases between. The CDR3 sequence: CASSLVGRASNTEAFF. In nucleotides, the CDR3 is TGCGCCAGCAGCTTGGTTGGCAGGGCTTCGAACACTGAAGCTTTCTTT.

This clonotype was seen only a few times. The CDR3 DNA sequence: TGTGCCAGTAGTAGAACTAGCGGAACTACAGATACGCAGTATTTT. Translated, it gives CASSRTSGTTDTQYF. V gene TRBV19 combines with J gene TRBJ2-3; 8 nucleotides match TRBD2. The germline V gene has CDR1 LNHDA and CDR2 SQIVND (reference sequence). J gave up 3 bases and V 4 bases, and 6 bases lay outside the gene matches. The CDR3 runs to 15 residues. Combining the CDR3 with reference TRBV19 and TRBJ2-3 gives the whole variable domain DGGITQSPKYLFRKEGQNVTLSCEQNLNHDAMYWYRQDPGQGLRLIYYSQIVNDFQKGDIAEGYSVSREKKESFPLTVTSAQKNPTAFYLCASSRTSGTTDTQYFGPGTRLTVL.

The CDR3 DNA follows: TGTGCCTGGAGCTTGTCCCCTGGGGCCAACGTCCTGACTTTC. Translating it yields CAWSLSPGANVLTF. The chain is built from TRBV30 and TRBJ2-6; no firm D call. CDR1 GTSNPN and CDR2 SVGIG come from the germline V gene (reference sequence). The CDR3 contains 14 residues. Trimming removed 3 bases at V and 2 bases at J, with 8 bases between. Together with reference TRBV30 and TRBJ2-6, the CDR3 gives the full variable domain: SQTIHQWPATLVQPVGSPLSLECTVEGTSNPNLYWYRQAAGRGLQLLFYSVGIGQISSEVPQNLSASRPQDRQFILSSKKLLLSDSGFYLCAWSLSPGANVLTFGAGSRLTVL.

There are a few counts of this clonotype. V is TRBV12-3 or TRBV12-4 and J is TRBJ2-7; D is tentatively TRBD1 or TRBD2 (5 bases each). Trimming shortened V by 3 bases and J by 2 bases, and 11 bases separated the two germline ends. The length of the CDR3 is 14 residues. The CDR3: CASSLGDAPYEQYF. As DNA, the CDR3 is TGTGCCAGCAGTTTGGGGGACGCACCCTACGAGCAGTACTTC.

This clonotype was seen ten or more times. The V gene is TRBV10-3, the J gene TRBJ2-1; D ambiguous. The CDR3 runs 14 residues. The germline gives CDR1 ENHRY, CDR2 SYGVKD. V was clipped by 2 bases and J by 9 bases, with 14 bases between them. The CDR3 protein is CAISEIAVRGEQFF. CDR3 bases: TGTGCCATCAGTGAGATTGCAGTCAGAGGTGAGCAGTTCTTC.

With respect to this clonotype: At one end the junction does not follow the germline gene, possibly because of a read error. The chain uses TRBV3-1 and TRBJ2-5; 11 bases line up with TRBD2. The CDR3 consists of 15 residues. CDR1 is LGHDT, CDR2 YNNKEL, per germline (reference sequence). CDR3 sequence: CASSHRLAGMETRYF. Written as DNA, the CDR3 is TGTGCCAGCAGCCACCGACTAGCGGGGATGGAGACCCGGTACTTC.

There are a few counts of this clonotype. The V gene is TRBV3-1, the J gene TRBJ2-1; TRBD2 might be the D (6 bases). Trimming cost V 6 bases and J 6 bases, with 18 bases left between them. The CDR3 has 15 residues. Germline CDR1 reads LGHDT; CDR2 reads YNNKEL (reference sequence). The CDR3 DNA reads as TGTGCCAGCAGACCCGACGGGACCGGGGGCAATGAGCAGTTCTTC. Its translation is CASRPDGTGGNEQFF.

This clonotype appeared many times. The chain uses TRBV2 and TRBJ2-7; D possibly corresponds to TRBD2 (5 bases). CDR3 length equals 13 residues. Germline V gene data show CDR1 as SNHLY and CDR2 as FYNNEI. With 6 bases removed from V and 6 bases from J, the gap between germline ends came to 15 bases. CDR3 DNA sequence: TGTGCCAGCAGCCCTAGACCAGGAGGCGAGCAGTACTTC. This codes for CASSPRPGGEQYF.

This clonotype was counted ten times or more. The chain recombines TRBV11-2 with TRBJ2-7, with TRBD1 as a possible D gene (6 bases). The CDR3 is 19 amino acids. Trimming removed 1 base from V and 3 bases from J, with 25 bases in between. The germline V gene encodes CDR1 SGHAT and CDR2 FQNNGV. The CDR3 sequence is CASSLGKTTGFHYRYEQYF. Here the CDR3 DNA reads TGTGCCAGCAGCTTAGGAAAAACCACAGGGTTCCATTACCGCTACGAGCAGTACTTC.

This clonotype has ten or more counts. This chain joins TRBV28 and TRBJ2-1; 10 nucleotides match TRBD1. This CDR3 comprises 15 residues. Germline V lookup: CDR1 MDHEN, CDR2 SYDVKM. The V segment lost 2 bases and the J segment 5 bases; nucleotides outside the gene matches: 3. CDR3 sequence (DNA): TGTGCCAGCAGTTTAGGACAGGGGGGGAACAATGAGCAGTTCTTC. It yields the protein CASSLGQGGNNEQFF.

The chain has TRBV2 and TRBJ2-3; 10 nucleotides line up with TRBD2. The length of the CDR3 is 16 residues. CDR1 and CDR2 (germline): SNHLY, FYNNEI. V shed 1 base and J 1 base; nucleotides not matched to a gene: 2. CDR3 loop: CASSEEGTSGTDTQYF. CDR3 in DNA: TGTGCCAGCAGTGAAGAAGGGACTAGCGGCACAGATACGCAGTATTTT.

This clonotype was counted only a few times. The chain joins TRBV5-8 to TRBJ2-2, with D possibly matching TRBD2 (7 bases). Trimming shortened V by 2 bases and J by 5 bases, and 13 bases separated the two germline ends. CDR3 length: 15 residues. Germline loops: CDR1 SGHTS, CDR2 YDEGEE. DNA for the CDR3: TGTGCCAGCAGCTTTGTACAGGGAGGGACCGGGGAGCTGTTTTTT. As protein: CASSFVQGGTGELFF. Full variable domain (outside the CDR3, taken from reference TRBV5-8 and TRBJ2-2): EAGVTQSPTHLIKTRGQQATLRCSPISGHTSVYWYQQALGLGLQFLLWYDEGEERNRGNFPPRFSGRQFPNYSSELNVNALELEDSALYLCASSFVQGGTGELFFGEGSRLTVL.

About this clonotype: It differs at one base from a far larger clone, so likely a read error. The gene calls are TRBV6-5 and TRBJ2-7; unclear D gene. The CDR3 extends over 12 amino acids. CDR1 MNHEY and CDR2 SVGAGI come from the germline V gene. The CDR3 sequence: CASSYLGYEQCF. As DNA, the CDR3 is TGTGCCAGCAGTTACCTGGGCTACGAGCAGTGCTTC.

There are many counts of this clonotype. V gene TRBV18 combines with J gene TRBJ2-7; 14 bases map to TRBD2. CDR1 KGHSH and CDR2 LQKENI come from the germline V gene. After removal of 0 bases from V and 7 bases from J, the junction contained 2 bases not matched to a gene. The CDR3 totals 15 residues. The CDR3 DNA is TGTGCCAGCTCACCACCGGGACTAGCGGGAGTAGAGCAGTACTTC. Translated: CASSPPGLAGVEQYF.

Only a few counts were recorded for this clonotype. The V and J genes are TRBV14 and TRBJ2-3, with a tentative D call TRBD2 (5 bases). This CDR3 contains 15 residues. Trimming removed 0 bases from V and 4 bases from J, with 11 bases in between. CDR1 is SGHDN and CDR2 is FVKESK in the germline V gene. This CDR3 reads CASSQDLRGSDTQYF. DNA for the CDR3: TGTGCCAGCAGCCAAGATCTCCGGGGATCAGATACGCAGTATTTT.